This T cell receptor (beta chain) emerged from a study of control samples from healthy donors and cancer patients. CDR3 length: 14 residues. Germline trimming cut 3 bases from V and 4 bases from J; bases unmatched to any gene: 6. The germline gives CDR1 SQVTM, CDR2 ANQGSEA. Only a few counts were recorded for this clone. Sequenced by immunoSEQ multiplex PCR; TCRdb stores in-frame clones only, minus some. The sample lists around 130,000 clones, about 88% seen once, with more than 2.5% in the top ten. This chain uses TRBV29-1 with TRBJ1-3; 7 bases align to TRBD1. This receptor was obtained from a man aged 45-65 years in good health. Sequenced sample: blood. CDR3 coding DNA: TGCAGCGTTGACCTTACAGGGGACGGAAACACCATATATTTT. This gives the protein CSVDLTGDGNTIYF.